This TCR beta chain was captured in a study of blood T cell repertoires in COVID-19. About the research overall: Sites in the United States, Italy and Spain provided acute and convalescent COVID-19 samples. PBMCs, B-cell-depleted T cells, or T cells provided the cDNA or gDNA that made up the material.

Original processing methods: Amplification from reference gene primers served as the basis for estimated nucleated cell counts. Assay: immunoSEQ multiplex PCR; the TCRdb copy retains only in-frame clones and omits some. The DNA was the basis for D and trimming; V, J and clone size are from that table. The table lists 130,000 to 150,000 clones, 60% to 85% of them singletons. Germline V gene sequence: CDR1 MNHNS, CDR2 SASEGT. CDR3 size: 13 residues. As for this clone: An end of the junction differs from the germline gene, which may be a read error.

The J gene is TRBJ1-2, the V gene TRBV6-1, with D uncertain. The sequenced material came from peripheral blood. The receptor comes from a woman aged 55-69 years with acute or convalescent COVID-19. The CDR3 coding sequence is TGTGCCAGCAGCGAAGGAGCGGTTGGTGGCTACACCTTC. Its protein is CASSEGAVGGYTF.